The 16 T cell receptor beta chains presented below share a single source sample, sequenced in a study of regulatory T cells in long-lasting Graves disease (dated by TCRdb to 2020 to 2023). Library creation used multiplex PCR. TCRdb lists the instrument as Illumina HiSeq 4000. CDR3 regions were amplified by Arm-PCR with iRepertoire HTBI primers to construct TCR beta libraries. Using fastp trimming at Q25 and MiXCR clonotype assembly, TCRdb reanalyzed the public sequencing data and kept in-frame beta chains. Each CDR3 protein appears once, grouped with its most common genes and DNA. The sample yields over 350,000 distinct CDR3 sequences; 15% were counted once. The biggest ten clones account for approximately 7.8% of the sample. The time point label on this specimen signifies: newly diagnosed GD, antithyroid drugs for less than 3 months. RNA was extracted from PBMCs in TRIzol for both TCR sequencing and RNA sequencing.

These data were also filed under a second study, of T cells in Graves' hyperthyroidism and ophthalmopathy.

Sequenced material: peripheral blood mononuclear cells (PBMCs), taken at new diagnosis, from a patient treated with antithyroid drugs. These receptor sequences come from a woman aged 35 to 49 with Graves disease. Donor details come from another sample of the same person, matched by shared clones.

The genes are TRBV19 and TRBJ2-3, with D perhaps matching TRBD1 (7 bases). CDR1 and CDR2 (germline): LNHDA, SQIVND (reference sequence). The V and J ends lost 0 bases and 4 bases respectively, with 11 bases between them. The CDR3 loop spans 15 amino acids. The CDR3 sequence is CASSIEGRGADTQYF. CDR3 bases: TGTGCCAGTAGTATAGAGGGCAGGGGGGCAGATACGCAGTATTTT.

A few counts support this clonotype. The chain employs TRBV20-1 and TRBJ2-1; tentative D call: TRBD1 (6 bases). Trimming left V 6 bases short and J 7 bases short, with 19 bases between. The length of the CDR3 is 14 residues. Germline V lookup: CDR1 DFQATT, CDR2 SNEGSKA (reference sequence). The CDR3 nucleotides are TGCAGTGCGTCCGGGACAACGCTATGGAATGAGCAGTTCTTC. It is translated as CSASGTTLWNEQFF.

This clonotype was counted ten times or more. The rearrangement links TRBV11-2 to TRBJ2-2; 7 bases match TRBD2. The CDR3 consists of 16 residues. Per the germline V gene, CDR1 is SGHAT and CDR2 is FQNNGV. The J segment lost 4 bases and the V segment lost 3 bases, leaving 8 bases of the junction unmatched. The CDR3 coding sequence is TGTGCCAGCAGCTTTCTGGGCGGGAGTAGCACCGGGGAGCTGTTTTTT. This sequence encodes CASSFLGGSSTGELFF.

This chain joins TRBV5-4 and TRBJ1-6, with D possibly TRBD1 on 6 matching bases. V gave up 1 base and J gave up 14 bases, with 19 bases separating them. Looked up from germline, CDR1 is SGHNT and CDR2 is YYREEE (reference sequence). This CDR3 contains 15 residues. DNA for the CDR3: TGTGCCAGCAGCTTGTGGGATGAAACAGGGACCACCCTCCACTTT. Residues: CASSLWDETGTTLHF.

A few counts support this clonotype. The V call is TRBV6-2 or TRBV6-3, the J call TRBJ2-1; perhaps D is TRBD1 or TRBD2 (5 bases each). Germline CDR1 is MNHEY and CDR2 is SVGEGT. This CDR3 has 14 residues. CDR3 region: CAGTGRTFYNEQFF. CDR3 DNA: TGTGCGGGAACAGGCAGGACTTTCTACAATGAGCAGTTCTTC.

This clonotype came up a few times. The chain recombines TRBV14 with TRBJ2-3; TRBD2 matches at 7 bases. Germline values: CDR1 SGHDN, CDR2 FVKESK. V gave up 0 bases and J gave up 9 bases; unmatched junction bases: 6. This CDR3 has 14 amino acids. This CDR3 is CASSQEIGGGTQYF. Here the CDR3 DNA reads TGTGCCAGCAGCCAAGAGATTGGGGGGGGGACGCAGTATTTT.

This clonotype was seen ten or more times. The rearrangement joins TRBV14 to TRBJ2-4; D remains unclear. This CDR3 has 13 amino acids. V was clipped by 1 base and J by 9 bases, with 10 bases between them. Germline V gene data show CDR1 as SGHDN and CDR2 as FVKESK. The CDR3 DNA follows: TGTGCCAGCAGCCAAGGAGCCAGAGGCATTCAGTACTTC. Encoded protein: CASSQGARGIQYF.

The sample holds one count of this clonotype. The chain's CDR3 is CASSLPQGTSGFNEQFF. The CDR3 nucleotides read TGTGCCAGCAGCTTGCCCCAGGGGACTAGCGGGTTCAATGAGCAGTTCTTC. The chain carries TRBV7-6 and TRBJ2-1; 12 positions match TRBD2. V shed 3 bases, J shed 6 bases, and the junction held 9 bases outside the gene matches. The germline gives CDR1 SGHVS, CDR2 FNYEAQ. This CDR3 spans 17 amino acids. The full variable domain, its missing parts supplied by reference TRBV7-6 and TRBJ2-1, is GAGVSQSPRYKVTKRGQDVALRCDPISGHVSLYWYRQALGQGPEFLTYFNYEAQQDKSGLPNDRFSAERPEGSISTLTIQRTEQRDSAMYRCASSLPQGTSGFNEQFFGPGTRLTVL.

This clonotype has more than one count but fewer than ten. The CDR3: CASSPRGGAEQYF. The CDR3 nucleotides are TGTGCCAGCAGCCCCCGGGGGGGTGCCGAGCAGTACTTC. The V and J genes are TRBV13 and TRBJ2-7, with 8 bases aligning to TRBD2. Trimming at V came to 5 bases and at J to 6 bases, leaving 6 bases not matched to a gene. Germline V CDR1 and CDR2: PRHDT, FYEKMQ (reference sequence). This CDR3 spans 13 amino acids.

This sequence joins TRBV5-1 and TRBJ2-7; D may be TRBD1 (5 bases). Germline lookup yields CDR1 SGHRS and CDR2 YFSETQ. CDR3 length equals 15 residues. Between the trimmed V and J ends, which lost 5 bases and 1 base, there was a span of 16 bases. In DNA, the CDR3 is TGCGCCAGCAGTTCTGACAGATCATGGTCCTACGAGCAGTACTTC. Protein product: CASSSDRSWSYEQYF.

The chain couples TRBV24-1 to TRBJ2-1; the D gene is possibly TRBD2 (6 bases). V lost 9 bases, J lost 0 bases, and 8 bases lay in between. In germline, CDR1 is KGHDR, CDR2 SFDVKD. The CDR3 is 13 amino acids. DNA for the CDR3: TGTGCCACCGGGACTGACTCCTACAATGAGCAGTTCTTC. Encoded protein: CATGTDSYNEQFF.

This clonotype showed up many times. CDR3 loop: CASSLGPKETQYF. DNA for the CDR3: TGTGCCAGCAGCTTAGGCCCCAAAGAGACCCAGTACTTC. V and J are TRBV7-2 and TRBJ2-5; D ambiguous. V was shortened by 1 base and J by 3 bases, with 6 bases between the two germline ends. Germline lookup yields CDR1 SGHTA and CDR2 FQGNSA. The CDR3 contains 13 residues.

At least ten counts were recorded for this clonotype. V is TRBV12-3 or TRBV12-4 and J is TRBJ2-4; 9 bases match TRBD2. The CDR3 loop spans 12 amino acids. Unmatched junction bases numbered 4, after V lost 1 base and J lost 15 bases. The CDR3 loop reads CASSLDNSGRYF. CDR3 sequence (DNA): TGTGCCAGCAGTTTAGATAATAGCGGGAGGTACTTC.

In this sample, this clonotype turned up many times. This chain uses TRBV5-1 with TRBJ2-1, with TRBD1 matching over 8 bases. CDR1 SGHRS and CDR2 YFSETQ come from the germline V gene. CDR3 length: 16 amino acids. After removal of 5 bases from V and 0 bases from J, the junction contained 7 bases not matched to a gene. The CDR3 bases are TGCGCCAGCAGACCAGGGGGCCTGAGCTCCTACAATGAGCAGTTCTTC. As protein: CASRPGGLSSYNEQFF.

As to this clonotype: A much bigger clone sits one base away, suggesting this may be a read error. The chain employs TRBV14 and TRBJ2-7; 10 positions agree with TRBD1. Trimming took 1 base from V and 5 from J; bases not matched to a gene: 8. The CDR3 is 16 residues long. The germline V gene has CDR1 SGHDN and CDR2 FVKESK. CDR3: CASSQAGDRGRNEQYF. In nucleotides, the CDR3 is TGTGCCAGCAGCCAAGCAGGTGACAGGGGGCGTAACGAGCAGTACTTC.

Points on this clonotype: One base separates it from a far larger clone, so it is likely a read error. This rearrangement joins TRBV15 to TRBJ2-5, with a possible D match to TRBD2 (6 bases). The CDR3 is made up of 15 amino acids. CDR1 and CDR2 (germline): LNHNV, YYDKDF (reference sequence). The CDR3 region has the DNA TGTGCCACCAGCAACTTCGAGGGAGGAGGAAATGAGCGGTTCTTC. Its protein product is CATSNFEGGGNERFF.